This TCR beta chain was retrieved from a study of T cells after somatic rescue of genetic block. The data were produced by immunoSEQ multiplex PCR, yet TCRdb's version contains in-frame clones alone and is incomplete. The sample contains 110,000 or so clones, about 90% of which appear only once. V shed 0 bases and J 4 bases; nucleotides not matched to a gene: 2. This CDR3 spans 14 amino acids. From germline, CDR1 is MNHEY and CDR2 SVGAGI. The sample taken for sequencing was peripheral blood mononuclear cells (PBMCs). The V call is TRBV6-5, the J call TRBJ1-2; the match to TRBD1 covers 7 bases. This clonotype was sampled from a woman under 30. The CDR3 spells CASSYSGTVYGYTF. Here the CDR3 DNA reads TGTGCCAGCAGTTACTCTGGGACAGTCTATGGCTACACCTTC.